These 6 T cell receptor beta chains originate from one sample sequenced in a study of Graves' ophthalmopathy and Graves' hyperthyroidism. Amplification of TCR beta CDR3 regions used RNA transcripts. Second-round multiplex PCR followed a first-round RT-PCR using HTBI primers. TCRdb itself ran the multiplex PCR reads through MiXCR, one entry per CDR3 protein. The sample lists nearly 400,000 distinct CDR3 sequences; 15% to 20% were seen once. The sample was peripheral blood. Receptors originate from a woman under 30 with Graves' ophthalmopathy.

J is TRBJ1-2 and V is TRBV15; tentative D call: TRBD1 (5 bases). Germline V gene data show CDR1 as LNHNV and CDR2 as YYDKDF (reference sequence). The V gene lost 1 base and the J gene lost 5 bases, with 14 bases spanning the gap. The CDR3 spans 15 residues. CDR3 sequence reads: CATSRVVGQSYGYTF. CDR3 bases: TGTGCCACCAGCAGAGTAGTCGGACAATCGTATGGCTACACCTTC. Filled out from reference TRBV15 and TRBJ1-2, the complete variable domain reads DAMVIQNPRYQVTQFGKPVTLSCSQTLNHNVMYWYQQKSSQAPKLLFHYYDKDFNNEADTPDNFQSRRPNTSFCFLDIRSPGLGDTAMYLCATSRVVGQSYGYTFGSGTRLTVV.

This clonotype occurred many times. Here the CDR3 reads CASSSGALSNTEAFF. Here the CDR3 DNA reads TGTGCCAGCAGTTCGGGCGCTCTCTCGAACACTGAAGCTTTCTTT. This chain joins TRBV6-5 and TRBJ1-1; D gene ambiguous. There are 15 residues in the CDR3. Germline CDR1 is MNHEY and CDR2 is SVGAGI. Trimming took 4 bases from V and 1 from J, leaving 13 bases between them.

This clonotype was seen ten or more times. The CDR3 loop is CSVEGGSARYGYTF. CDR3 coding DNA: TGCAGCGTTGAAGGGGGCAGTGCCCGATATGGCTACACCTTC. The V call is TRBV29-1, the J call TRBJ1-2, with TRBD1 as a possible D gene (5 bases). Germline values: CDR1 SQVTM, CDR2 ANQGSEA. V was trimmed by 1 base and J by 5 bases, leaving 14 bases between them. The CDR3 loop spans 14 amino acids. Filled out from reference TRBV29-1 and TRBJ1-2, the complete variable domain reads SAVISQKPSRDICQRGTSLTIQCQVDSQVTMMFWYRQQPGQSLTLIATANQGSEATYESGFVIDKFPISRPNLTFSTLTVSNMSPEDSSIYLCSVEGGSARYGYTFGSGTRLTVV.

This clonotype was counted at least ten times. The chain recombines TRBV6-1 with TRBJ2-2, with D perhaps matching TRBD1 or TRBD2 (5 bases each). The germline V gene encodes CDR1 MNHNS and CDR2 SASEGT. The length of the CDR3 is 17 residues. Trimming removed 6 bases at V and 4 bases at J, with 21 bases between. In DNA form, the CDR3 reads TGTGCCAGCAGCCCCGGACGGGGCTCCCCCTCCACCGGGGAGCTGTTTTTT. This encodes CASSPGRGSPSTGELFF.

This clonotype was counted at least ten times. V and J are TRBV27 and TRBJ1-1; D is unclear. V lost 2 bases and J 0 bases, leaving 13 bases between the germline ends. CDR3 length: 16 residues. The germline V gene has CDR1 MNHEY and CDR2 SMNVEV (reference sequence). The CDR3 protein is CASSLRQVVMNTEAFF. DNA for the CDR3: TGTGCCAGCAGTTTACGGCAGGTGGTAATGAACACTGAAGCTTTCTTT.

Ten or more counts support this clonotype. The chain uses TRBV11-1 and TRBJ1-1; D is uncertain. Trimming took off 6 bases at V and 0 bases at J, with 11 bases between the two ends. This CDR3 has 14 amino acids. Germline loops: CDR1 SGHAT, CDR2 FQDESV (reference sequence). Written as DNA, the CDR3 is TGTGCCAGCAGTCAAAGACACATGAACACTGAAGCTTTCTTT. It yields the protein CASSQRHMNTEAFF. The full variable domain, with the rest looked up from reference TRBV11-1 and TRBJ1-1, is EAEVAQSPRYKITEKSQAVAFWCDPISGHATLYWYRQILGQGPELLVQFQDESVVDDSQLPKDRFSAERLKGVDSTLKIQPAELGDSAMYLCASSQRHMNTEAFFGQGTRLTVV.